The next 14 T cell receptor beta chains were all read from a single sample in a study of identical twins. TCRdb reprocessed the 5' RACE reads with MiXCR, giving one entry per CDR3 protein. The sample holds 700,000 or so distinct CDR3 sequences, around 8.6% seen once. These sequences were also reported in another study, on yellow fever vaccine responses in identical twins.

What was sequenced was PBMCs. These receptors came from a woman aged 18-35 years in good health.

In its sample, this clonotype was seen many times. The chain couples TRBV20-1 to TRBJ2-7, with 12 bases fitting TRBD2. The V and J ends lost 6 bases and 6 bases, in that order; junction bases with no gene match: 9. The CDR3 is 14 residues long. CDR1 and CDR2 (germline): DFQATT, SNEGSKA (reference sequence). The CDR3 here is CSAPVLAGGGEQYF. CDR3 sequence (DNA): TGCAGTGCGCCCGTTCTAGCGGGAGGGGGCGAGCAGTACTTC.

This clonotype was recorded a few times. The chain is built from TRBV7-3 and TRBJ2-1, with a weak D call TRBD1 (6 bases). Germline CDR1 is SGHTA and CDR2 is FQGTGA. CDR3 length: 16 amino acids. V gave up 5 bases and J gave up 2 bases, with 16 bases separating them. The DNA of the CDR3 is TGTGCCAGCAGCCAAAAACAGGGAGATCCCTACAATGAGCAGTTCTTC. Its translation: CASSQKQGDPYNEQFF.

This clonotype appeared a few times. The chain's CDR3 is CASSSLTGGDDEQYF. CDR3 bases: TGTGCCAGCAGCTCCTTGACAGGGGGAGACGACGAGCAGTACTTC. The rearrangement links TRBV7-9 to TRBJ2-7; 9 positions agree with TRBD1. Germline V CDR1 and CDR2: SEHNR, FQNEAQ (reference sequence). The CDR3 spans 15 residues. With V trimmed by 4 bases and J by 5 bases, 9 bases remained unmatched.

The chain links TRBV3-1 to TRBJ2-7; TRBD1 is a possible D gene (7 bases). This CDR3 is built from 14 residues. V lost 1 base to trimming and J lost 4 bases, with 11 bases between them. The germline CDR1 and CDR2 sequences are LGHDT and YNNKEL (reference sequence). The CDR3 DNA is TGTGCCAGCAGCCAAGGCGGGACAGAGTACGAGCAGTACTTC. Translated: CASSQGGTEYEQYF.

This clonotype showed up many times. V usage is TRBV29-1 and J usage is TRBJ2-4, with a weak D call TRBD2 (7 bases). The CDR3 totals 16 residues. The germline gives CDR1 SQVTM, CDR2 ANQGSEA. Trimming removed 0 bases from V and 1 base from J, with 13 bases in between. The CDR3, as DNA: TGCAGCGTTGAAGATCGGGGGGCTTTTGCCAAAAACATTCAGTACTTC. Protein product: CSVEDRGAFAKNIQYF.

V and J are TRBV3-1 and TRBJ2-6; no definite D call. Trimming removed 2 bases at V and 2 bases at J, with 7 bases between. Germline V lookup: CDR1 LGHDT, CDR2 YNNKEL (reference sequence). The CDR3 is 15 amino acids. The CDR3 sequence is CASSQPQPGANVLTF. CDR3 DNA: TGTGCCAGCAGCCAACCTCAACCTGGGGCCAACGTCCTGACTTTC.

This clonotype was detected only a few times. V usage is TRBV9 and J usage is TRBJ2-3; 10 bases are a match to TRBD2. V lost 1 base to trimming and J lost 6 bases; unmatched junction nucleotides: 11. The CDR3 loop spans 17 amino acids. The germline gives CDR1 SGDLS, CDR2 YYNGEE. CDR3 DNA: TGTGCCAGCAGCGTAATTAGCGGGGGGATTCCCACCGATACGCAGTATTTT. Protein product: CASSVISGGIPTDTQYF.

This chain uses TRBV7-9 with TRBJ1-1; D remains unclear. V was cut by 4 bases and J by 2 bases, with 11 bases left in between. The germline V gene encodes CDR1 SEHNR and CDR2 FQNEAQ (reference sequence). The CDR3 is made up of 14 amino acids. In DNA form, the CDR3 reads TGTGCCAGCAGCTATCCTGAAAAAAACACTGAAGCTTTCTTT. It codes for CASSYPEKNTEAFF.

The CDR3 here is CSASGRGSQPQHF. CDR3 nucleotides: TGCAGTGCTAGCGGGAGGGGTTCTCAGCCCCAGCATTTT. This chain connects TRBV20-1 to TRBJ1-5; TRBD1 is a possible D gene (5 bases). Trimming removed 3 bases from V and 6 bases from J, with 12 bases in between. Germline assignment: CDR1 DFQATT and CDR2 SNEGSKA (reference sequence). The CDR3 sequence is 13 residues long.

This chain joins TRBV6-2 or TRBV6-3 and TRBJ2-3; 7 bases match TRBD1. Germline CDR1 MNHEY, CDR2 SVGEGT. V gave up 0 bases and J gave up 10 bases; unmatched junction bases: 16. There are 17 residues in the CDR3. In DNA form, the CDR3 reads TGTGCCAGCAGTTACTCAGTTCTAATAAGGAATGACAGGGCGCAGTATTTT. Amino acids: CASSYSVLIRNDRAQYF.

The chain is built from TRBV27 and TRBJ2-7; D unclear. This CDR3 contains 12 residues. Germline values: CDR1 MNHEY, CDR2 SMNVEV (reference sequence). Trimming shortened V by 8 bases and J by 3 bases, and 11 bases separated the two germline ends. The CDR3 here is CASASRGYEQYF. The CDR3 region has the DNA TGTGCCAGCGCTAGTAGAGGCTACGAGCAGTACTTC.

This clonotype appeared many times. V gene TRBV6-1 combines with J gene TRBJ2-1; TRBD2 matches at 10 bases. The germline CDR1 and CDR2 sequences are MNHNS and SASEGT. The CDR3 has 16 residues. With V trimmed by 3 bases and J by 3 bases, 5 bases remained unmatched. For the CDR3, the DNA is TGTGCCAGCAGTGAGACGGGACTAGCGATCTACAATGAGCAGTTCTTC. This sequence encodes CASSETGLAIYNEQFF.

In this sample, this clonotype turned up many times. The CDR3 DNA reads as TGTGCCAGCAGCTCCCAAGGTCTCAGCTCCTACAATGAGCAGTTCTTC. Its protein is CASSSQGLSSYNEQFF. This chain connects TRBV11-2 to TRBJ2-1, with D uncertain. The CDR3 contains 16 residues. Germline values: CDR1 SGHAT, CDR2 FQNNGV. V was shortened by 4 bases and J by 0 bases, with 13 bases between the two germline ends.

Many counts were recorded for this clonotype. The chain links TRBV12-3 or TRBV12-4 to TRBJ2-7, with D perhaps given as TRBD1 or TRBD2 (7 bases each). The V gene lost 6 bases and the J gene lost 6 bases, with 15 bases spanning the gap. CDR3 length equals 13 residues. In nucleotides, the CDR3 is TGTGCCAGCAGCTTGGGAGGGGGCTTCGAGCAGTACTTC. It specifies CASSLGGGFEQYF.